This TCR beta chain was recovered during a study of long-term antiretroviral therapy in people with HIV. The study's findings and limits: Controls showed broader CDR3 length ranges than did the HIV repertoires. Within the repertoire, clones expanded before ART were dominant at all time points.

On this clone: Its cognate antigen is unknown.

Version v3.0 of the immunoSEQ assay was performed at survey level. The protocol was immunoSEQ multiplex PCR, while the TCRdb copy is restricted to in-frame clones and leaves out a portion. Of tens of thousands of clones listed, 65% to 90% are singletons. This TCR derives from a man younger than 35 with HIV. Specimen: unsorted PBMCs, collected 0.3 years after starting antiretroviral therapy.

The CDR3 sequence is CASSLSRNYGYTF. CDR3 sequence (DNA): TGTGCCAGCAGTCTTTCACGGAACTATGGCTACACCTTC. The gene calls are TRBV28 and TRBJ1-2; D call uncertain. Germline lookup yields CDR1 MDHEN and CDR2 SYDVKM. The CDR3 contains 13 residues. The germline V and J ends were trimmed by 5 bases and 2 bases, with 9 bases remaining between them.